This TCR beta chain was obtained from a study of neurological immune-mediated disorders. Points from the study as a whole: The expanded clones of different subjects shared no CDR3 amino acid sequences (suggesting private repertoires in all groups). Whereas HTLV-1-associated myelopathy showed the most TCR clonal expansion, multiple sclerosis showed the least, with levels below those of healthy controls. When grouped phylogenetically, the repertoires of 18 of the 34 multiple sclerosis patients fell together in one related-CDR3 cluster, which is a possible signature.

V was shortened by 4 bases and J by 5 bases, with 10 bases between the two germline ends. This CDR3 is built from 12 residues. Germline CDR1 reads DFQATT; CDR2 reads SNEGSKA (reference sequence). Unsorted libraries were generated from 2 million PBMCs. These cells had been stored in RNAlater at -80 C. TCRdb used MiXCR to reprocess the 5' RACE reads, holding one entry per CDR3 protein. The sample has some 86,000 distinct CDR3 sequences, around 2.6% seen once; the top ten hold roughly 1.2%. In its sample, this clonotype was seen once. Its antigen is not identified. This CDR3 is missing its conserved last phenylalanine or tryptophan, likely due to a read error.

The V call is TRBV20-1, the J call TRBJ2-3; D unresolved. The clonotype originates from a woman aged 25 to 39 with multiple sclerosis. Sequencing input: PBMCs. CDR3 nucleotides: TGCAGTGCTAAAGGATTGGTAGATACGCAGTATTGT. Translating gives CSAKGLVDTQYC.